The 32 T cell receptor beta chains below all came from one sample that was sequenced in a study of cytotoxic CD8 clonotypes in ibrutinib-treated CLL. The repertoire was sequenced with immunoSEQ multiplex PCR; TCRdb's copy has only in-frame clones and lacks some. The sample lists 250,000 to 350,000 clones; 76% were seen once. The sequencing here drew on PBMCs, taken at disease progression, from a patient treated with ibrutinib. These receptor sequences come from a human donor with chronic lymphocytic leukemia.

In this sample, this clone turned up a few times. J is TRBJ2-5 and V is TRBV9; 7 nucleotides line up with TRBD2. Per the germline V gene, CDR1 is SGDLS and CDR2 is YYNGEE. The CDR3 is 15 amino acids. V lost 3 bases to trimming and J lost 4 bases; unmatched junction nucleotides: 9. The CDR3 sequence: CASSAGGRFGETQYF. The CDR3 nucleotides are TGTGCCAGCAGCGCTGGCGGGAGATTTGGAGAGACCCAGTACTTC.

This clone occurred once. The chain combines TRBV6-1 with TRBJ1-2; TRBD1 might be the D (6 bases). V dropped 5 bases and J dropped 7 bases, with 14 bases sitting between them. Germline V lookup: CDR1 MNHNS, CDR2 SASEGT. This CDR3 is built from 13 residues. Here the CDR3 reads CASSRRGEGGYTF. Here the CDR3 DNA reads TGTGCCAGCAGTCGCAGGGGTGAGGGTGGCTACACCTTC.

This chain uses TRBV7-2 with TRBJ1-5; 9 bases are a match to TRBD1. Trimming removed 1 base from V and 6 bases from J; junction bases left unmatched: 4. The CDR3 sequence is 15 residues long. Germline lookup yields CDR1 SGHTA and CDR2 FQGNSA. The CDR3 nucleotides are TGTGCCAGCAGCTTAGACAGGGGGCGACTTCAGCCCCAGCATTTT. The encoded protein is CASSLDRGRLQPQHF.

V gene TRBV2 combines with J gene TRBJ1-5; possibly TRBD1 for D (6 bases). This CDR3 is 13 amino acids long. From germline, CDR1 is SNHLY and CDR2 FYNNEI. The V end was cut by 5 bases, the J end by 4 bases, with 9 bases between. This chain's CDR3 is CASSWQGNQPQHF. Here the CDR3 DNA reads TGTGCCAGCAGTTGGCAGGGGAATCAGCCCCAGCATTTT.

This chain joins TRBV6-1 and TRBJ2-7, with D perhaps matching TRBD2 (6 bases). This CDR3 has 12 residues. Looked up from germline, CDR1 is MNHNS and CDR2 is SASEGT. V was pared by 7 bases and J by 6 bases, with 13 bases between. The CDR3: CASTPRRGEQYF. For the CDR3, the DNA is TGTGCCAGCACCCCCAGGCGGGGCGAGCAGTACTTC.

There are a few counts of this clone. The rearrangement links TRBV19 to TRBJ2-7; 10 nucleotides align to TRBD2. Looked up from germline, CDR1 is LNHDA and CDR2 is SQIVND (reference sequence). This CDR3 region has 14 residues. Trimming at V came to 5 bases and at J to 11 bases, leaving 12 bases not matched to a gene. This CDR3 reads CASSPSSGSFEKYF. CDR3 bases: TGTGCCAGTAGTCCGTCTAGCGGGAGTTTTGAGAAGTACTTC. Together with reference TRBV19 and TRBJ2-7, the CDR3 gives the full variable domain: DGGITQSPKYLFRKEGQNVTLSCEQNLNHDAMYWYRQDPGQGLRLIYYSQIVNDFQKGDIAEGYSVSREKKESFPLTVTSAQKNPTAFYLCASSPSSGSFEKYFGPGTRLTVT.

This clone was counted a single time. The gene calls are TRBV19 and TRBJ2-6; D is ambiguous. There are 19 residues in the CDR3. V lost 3 bases to trimming and J lost 0 bases, with 18 bases between them. The germline CDR1 and CDR2 sequences are LNHDA and SQIVND (reference sequence). Here the CDR3 DNA reads TGTGCCAGTAGTATGGGCCCGGTAAGAAGCTACTCTGGGGCCAACGTCCTGACTTTC. Translated, it gives CASSMGPVRSYSGANVLTF.

The chain joins TRBV15 to TRBJ2-3; D is perhaps TRBD1 (5 bases). The CDR3 runs 14 residues. V lost 10 bases to trimming and J lost 6 bases, with 20 bases between them. Germline CDR1 LNHNV, CDR2 YYDKDF (reference sequence). CDR3 in amino acids: CAIRAHIWGDTQYF. DNA for the CDR3: TGTGCCATCCGAGCACACATATGGGGCGATACGCAGTATTTT.

This clone was found a few times. The gene calls are TRBV29-1 and TRBJ2-5; 8 bases map to TRBD1. CDR1 SQVTM and CDR2 ANQGSEA come from the germline V gene. Trimming removed 5 bases from V and 7 bases from J; junction bases left unmatched: 6. This CDR3 spans 12 amino acids. The CDR3 coding sequence is TGCAGCGTTCCGCAGGGGGCAGGGACCCAGTACTTC. Its protein is CSVPQGAGTQYF.

The chain couples TRBV20-1 to TRBJ2-3, with D uncertain. The V gene's germline CDR1 is DFQATT and CDR2 SNEGSKA (reference sequence). This CDR3 has 10 residues. The ends were cut back, 4 bases at V and 11 bases at J, with 10 bases in the middle. The CDR3 here is CSATTLGQYF. DNA of the CDR3: TGCAGTGCTACGACCCTAGGGCAGTATTTT.

This clone was seen a single time. The chain combines TRBV6-5 with TRBJ1-1; D not certain. The CDR3 extends over 13 amino acids. Trimming pared 0 bases from V and 0 bases from J, leaving 2 bases between. CDR1 and CDR2 (germline): MNHEY, SVGAGI. CDR3 sequence (DNA): TGTGCCAGCAGTTACTCGATGAACACTGAAGCTTTCTTT. It yields the protein CASSYSMNTEAFF.

Written as DNA, the CDR3 is TGCAGCGTTGTAAAGGGGCTGGATGGCTACACCTTC. As protein: CSVVKGLDGYTF. This chain links TRBV29-1 with TRBJ1-2; D might be TRBD1 (5 bases). The V and J ends lost 4 bases and 6 bases respectively, with 12 bases between them. Per the germline V gene, CDR1 is SQVTM and CDR2 is ANQGSEA. The CDR3 runs to 12 residues. The full variable domain, rest sourced from reference TRBV29-1 and TRBJ1-2, is SAVISQKPSRDICQRGTSLTIQCQVDSQVTMMFWYRQQPGQSLTLIATANQGSEATYESGFVIDKFPISRPNLTFSTLTVSNMSPEDSSIYLCSVVKGLDGYTFGSGTRLTVV.

This CDR3 reads CSVDKGFLGAETQYF. CDR3 nucleotides: TGCAGCGTGGACAAAGGATTTCTAGGGGCGGAGACCCAGTACTTC. V and J are TRBV29-1 and TRBJ2-5; D is perhaps TRBD1 (5 bases). Germline V CDR1 and CDR2: SQVTM, ANQGSEA. Trimming removed 6 bases at V and 5 bases at J, with 22 bases between. The CDR3 covers 15 residues.

The genes are TRBV2 and TRBJ2-5, with 8 positions matching TRBD1. The last part of the DNA fits TRBJ2-7 better; the J call may be wrong. Germline lookup yields CDR1 SNHLY and CDR2 FYNNEI. The length of the CDR3 is 15 residues. CDR3 amino acids: CASSDTGTGPYEQYF. Written as DNA, the CDR3 is TGTGCCAGCAGTGATACCGGGACAGGTCCCTACGAGCAGTACTTC.

V and J are TRBV29-1 and TRBJ2-7, with D tentatively TRBD1 (7 bases). V shed 6 bases and J shed 1 base, with 16 bases lying between them. Germline CDR1 reads SQVTM; CDR2 reads ANQGSEA. The length of the CDR3 is 14 residues. The CDR3 loop is CSVGGGGASYEQYF. In DNA form, the CDR3 reads TGCAGCGTGGGAGGAGGGGGCGCTTCCTACGAGCAGTACTTC.

V gene TRBV6-6 combines with J gene TRBJ1-3, with D perhaps TRBD1 (5 bases). This CDR3 has 15 residues. The V end was cut by 0 bases, the J end by 5 bases, with 11 bases between. Germline assignment: CDR1 MNHNY and CDR2 SVGAGI (reference sequence). The DNA of the CDR3 is TGTGCCAGCAGTTACTCGAGGGGCGAGAGAAACACCATATATTTT. This codes for CASSYSRGERNTIYF.

V usage is TRBV28 and J usage is TRBJ1-4; no clear D. The CDR3 has 17 residues. Germline-derived CDR1 and CDR2 are MDHEN and SYDVKM. V was cut by 3 bases and J by 0 bases, with 14 bases left in between. The chain's CDR3 is CASSFPRPEPTNEKLFF. The CDR3 coding sequence is TGTGCCAGCAGTTTCCCCAGACCGGAACCAACTAATGAAAAACTGTTTTTT.

The rearrangement joins TRBV5-1 to TRBJ1-4, with D possibly TRBD1 on 5 matching bases. Per germline, CDR1 SGHRS and CDR2 YFSETQ. The CDR3 is 13 residues long. V gave up 5 bases and J gave up 4 bases, with 9 bases separating them. The CDR3: CASRWTFNEKLFF. The DNA of the CDR3 is TGCGCCAGCAGGTGGACATTTAATGAAAAACTGTTTTTT.

The gene calls are TRBV7-8 and TRBJ2-3; TRBD2 aligns across 11 bases. The germline V gene has CDR1 SGHVS and CDR2 FQNEAQ. The V and J ends lost 5 bases and 4 bases, in that order; junction bases with no gene match: 8. The length of the CDR3 is 16 residues. CDR3 in amino acids: CASSLRPGLAADTQYF. DNA for the CDR3: TGTGCCAGCAGCCTCCGTCCGGGACTAGCGGCAGATACGCAGTATTTT.

This clone showed up just a few times. The chain couples TRBV5-6 to TRBJ1-5; the D is unclear. V lost 2 bases and J 2 bases, leaving 17 bases between the germline ends. Germline lookup yields CDR1 SGHDT and CDR2 YYEEEE. The CDR3 is 17 amino acids. CDR3 sequence: CASSLRAGPGGNQPQHF. DNA for the CDR3: TGTGCCAGCAGCTTAAGGGCAGGACCCGGGGGCAATCAGCCCCAGCATTTT.

The rearrangement uses TRBV9 and TRBJ2-1; 7 bases are shared with TRBD2. Trimming took 3 bases from V and 4 from J; bases not matched to a gene: 10. The length of the CDR3 is 16 residues. Germline V gene sequence: CDR1 SGDLS, CDR2 YYNGEE. Here the CDR3 DNA reads TGTGCCAGCAGCGGAAGAACCGGGACTACATACAATGAGCAGTTCTTC. It codes for CASSGRTGTTYNEQFF.

V is TRBV14 and J is TRBJ1-1, with D maybe TRBD1 (6 bases). Trimming stripped 1 base from V and 2 bases from J, with 11 bases between. The CDR3 consists of 15 residues. Germline loops: CDR1 SGHDN, CDR2 FVKESK. The CDR3 spells CASSQGWGPNTEAFF. CDR3 in DNA: TGTGCCAGCAGCCAAGGCTGGGGGCCAAACACTGAAGCTTTCTTT.

This chain joins TRBV6-1 and TRBJ1-5; D unclear. Deletions cut 1 base from V and 6 bases from J, with 13 bases between. This CDR3 spans 15 amino acids. Germline assignment: CDR1 MNHNS and CDR2 SASEGT. CDR3 sequence reads: CASSEEPAVVQPQHF. The CDR3, as DNA: TGTGCCAGCAGTGAAGAACCGGCAGTTGTTCAGCCCCAGCATTTT.

The table lists this clone with a count of one. The chain is built from TRBV14 and TRBJ1-1; D uncertain. The CDR3 is 16 residues long. V shed 4 bases and J shed 1 base, with 16 bases lying between them. The V gene's germline CDR1 is SGHDN and CDR2 FVKESK. CDR3 DNA sequence: TGTGCCAGCAGCCCCCCCGCGACTGAATGGAACACTGAAGCTTTCTTT. It encodes CASSPPATEWNTEAFF. The whole variable domain, remainder taken from reference TRBV14 and TRBJ1-1, is EAGVTQFPSHSVIEKGQTVTLRCDPISGHDNLYWYRRVMGKEIKFLLHFVKESKQDESGMPNNRFLAERTGGTYSTLKVQPAELEDSGVYFCASSPPATEWNTEAFFGQGTRLTVV.

The rearrangement links TRBV6-1 to TRBJ1-2, with D hard to call. Trimming cost V 3 bases and J 4 bases, with 15 bases left between them. Germline-derived CDR1 and CDR2 are MNHNS and SASEGT. The CDR3 is made up of 15 amino acids. The CDR3 protein is CASSDTGRFLYGYTF. In DNA, the CDR3 is TGTGCCAGCAGTGACACTGGCAGGTTCCTCTATGGCTACACCTTC.

The CDR3 protein is CASSQGPRTGGRYGYTF. The CDR3 nucleotides read TGCGCCAGCAGCCAAGGGCCTCGGACAGGGGGCCGCTATGGCTACACCTTC. The genes are TRBV4-1 and TRBJ1-2; 11 nucleotides line up with TRBD1. This CDR3 comprises 17 residues. The V segment lost 1 base and the J segment 4 bases; nucleotides outside the gene matches: 8. CDR1 MGHRA and CDR2 YSYEKL come from the germline V gene.

Comment on this clone: The junction and the germline gene differ at one end; a read error may be behind it. The genes are TRBV9 and TRBJ2-3, with no clear D. In germline, CDR1 is SGDLS, CDR2 YYNGEE. CDR3 size: 12 residues. CDR3 protein: CASSVGTAAPYF. CDR3 sequence (DNA): TGTGCCAGCAGCGTAGGCACAGCCGCTCCCTACTTT.

The sample holds a few counts of this clone. This chain uses TRBV18 with TRBJ1-2; D unclear. Trimming removed 3 bases at V and 4 bases at J, with 12 bases between. CDR3 length: 14 residues. From germline, CDR1 is KGHSH and CDR2 LQKENI. The CDR3 DNA follows: TGTGCCAGCTCACCGCAAGGACCTGTCTATGGCTACACCTTC. Translating it yields CASSPQGPVYGYTF. The full variable domain, in which reference TRBV18 and TRBJ1-2 provide the parts outside the CDR3, is NAGVMQNPRHLVRRRGQEARLRCSPMKGHSHVYWYRQLPEEGLKFMVYLQKENIIDESGMPKERFSAEFPKEGPSILRIQQVVRGDSAAYFCASSPQGPVYGYTFGSGTRLTVV.

J is TRBJ2-7 and V is TRBV11-2, with no clear D. Trimming removed 5 bases at V and 10 bases at J, with 9 bases between. Germline CDR1 and CDR2: SGHAT and FQNNGV. The CDR3 runs to 10 residues. The CDR3: CASSVQKQYF. CDR3 coding DNA: TGTGCCAGCAGCGTACAGAAACAGTACTTC. Variable domain in full (rest from reference TRBV11-2 and TRBJ2-7): EAGVAQSPRYKIIEKRQSVAFWCNPISGHATLYWYQQILGQGPKLLIQFQNNGVVDDSQLPKDRFSAERLKGVDSTLKIQPAKLEDSAVYLCASSVQKQYFGPGTRLTVT.

This chain links TRBV14 with TRBJ1-3; D remains unclear. Germline V gene lookup returns CDR1 SGHDN and CDR2 FVKESK. The V gene lost 3 bases and the J gene lost 8 bases, with 5 bases spanning the gap. This CDR3 has 11 amino acids. The chain's CDR3 is CASSQSDTIYF. In nucleotides, the CDR3 is TGTGCCAGCAGCCAGTCAGACACCATATATTTT.

The chain employs TRBV7-8 and TRBJ2-4, with D possibly being TRBD1 (5 bases). The germline V and J ends were trimmed by 4 bases and 2 bases, with 27 bases remaining between them. In germline, CDR1 is SGHVS, CDR2 FQNEAQ. CDR3 size: 20 residues. CDR3 DNA: TGTGCCAGCAGCTCCACCCGGGCAGGGTTTGAAAGTGTGCCCAAAAACATTCAGTACTTC. The encoded protein is CASSSTRAGFESVPKNIQYF. Looking up the rest from reference TRBV7-8 and TRBJ2-4 gives the full variable domain: GAGVSQSPRYKVAKRGQDVALRCDPISGHVSLFWYQQALGQGPEFLTYFQNEAQLDKSGLPSDRFFAERPEGSVSTLKIQRTQQEDSAVYLCASSSTRAGFESVPKNIQYFGAGTRLSVL.

The J gene is TRBJ1-6, the V gene TRBV18, with a weak D call TRBD1 (5 bases). Germline V lookup: CDR1 KGHSH, CDR2 LQKENI. The length of the CDR3 is 15 residues. V was shortened by 1 base and J by 2 bases, with 6 bases between the two germline ends. CDR3 DNA: TGTGCCAGCTCACCACGGGGGACCTATAATTCACCCCTCCACTTT. It encodes CASSPRGTYNSPLHF.